The 24 T cell receptor beta chains reported below all come from one sample, sequenced in a study of identical twins. TCRdb reanalysed the 5' RACE reads using MiXCR and keeps one entry per CDR3 protein. The data hold about 890,000 distinct CDR3 sequences, with approximately 13% observed a single time. The sample also formed part of further work on yellow fever vaccine responses in identical twins.

Material for sequencing was PBMCs. Every receptor here comes from a woman younger than 30 in good health.

This clonotype was observed at least ten times. This sequence joins TRBV12-3 or TRBV12-4 and TRBJ1-5, with D unclear. V was pared by 3 bases and J by 6 bases, with 9 bases between. CDR3 size: 13 residues. The CDR3 loop reads CASSFEGIQPQHF. In DNA form, the CDR3 reads TGTGCCAGCAGTTTTGAGGGTATTCAGCCCCAGCATTTT.

This chain joins TRBV24-1 and TRBJ2-3; tentatively, D is TRBD2 (5 bases). Germline assignment: CDR1 KGHDR and CDR2 SFDVKD. This CDR3 is 14 amino acids long. V was pared by 5 bases and J by 5 bases, with 13 bases between. The CDR3 region has the DNA TGTGCCACCAGTGGAGAGGGATTAGTAGATACGCAGTATTTT. It specifies CATSGEGLVDTQYF.

This clonotype was picked up a small number of times. The rearrangement links TRBV15 to TRBJ2-5, with TRBD2 matching 12 bases. V dropped 5 bases and J dropped 5; count of bases not matched to a gene: 15. The CDR3 consists of 18 residues. Germline values: CDR1 LNHNV, CDR2 YYDKDF (reference sequence). The CDR3 loop reads CATSWTDGLAGLGETQYF. The CDR3 DNA is TGTGCCACCAGCTGGACGGATGGACTAGCGGGGCTCGGGGAGACCCAGTACTTC.

The J gene is TRBJ2-1, the V gene TRBV7-9, with D perhaps given as TRBD1 or TRBD2 (5 bases each). The germline V gene has CDR1 SEHNR and CDR2 FQNEAQ (reference sequence). The CDR3 has 15 residues. The ends were cut back, 5 bases at V and 3 bases at J, with 14 bases in the middle. CDR3 DNA sequence: TGTGCCAGCAGCCGAGCGGAACAGGACTACAATGAGCAGTTCTTC. Translation: CASSRAEQDYNEQFF.

As DNA, the CDR3 is TGTGCCAGCAGTTTTACGACAGGACCCCCCTACGAGCAGTACTTC. This codes for CASSFTTGPPYEQYF. The chain links TRBV6-5 to TRBJ2-7; D is perhaps TRBD1 (6 bases). Trimming left V 4 bases short and J 2 bases short, with 15 bases between. Per the germline V gene, CDR1 is MNHEY and CDR2 is SVGAGI. The CDR3 consists of 15 residues.

This clonotype was counted only a few times. The chain is built from TRBV4-1 and TRBJ2-2; D remains unclear. V was trimmed by 0 bases and J by 6 bases, leaving 5 bases between them. Germline loops: CDR1 MGHRA, CDR2 YSYEKL. This CDR3 spans 13 amino acids. This chain's CDR3 is CASSQDGAGELFF. The CDR3 nucleotides are TGCGCCAGCAGCCAAGATGGAGCCGGGGAGCTGTTTTTT.

The chain links TRBV24-1 to TRBJ2-3; 12 positions match TRBD2. Per germline, CDR1 KGHDR and CDR2 SFDVKD. CDR3 size: 17 residues. Trimming removed 3 bases from V and 1 base from J; junction bases left unmatched: 4. CDR3 sequence (DNA): TGTGCCACCAGTGATGCCAGACTAGCGGGGGGCACAGATACGCAGTATTTT. Translated: CATSDARLAGGTDTQYF.

There are many counts of this clonotype. The chain joins TRBV4-1 to TRBJ1-4; no firm D call. The CDR3 totals 16 residues. V lost 0 bases and J lost 7, with 15 bases in between. Looked up from germline, CDR1 is MGHRA and CDR2 is YSYEKL. The CDR3 DNA reads as TGCGCCAGCAGCCAAGATCCCGGGAGTCGTTCTGAAAAACTGTTTTTT. Encoded protein: CASSQDPGSRSEKLFF.

V and J are TRBV4-1 and TRBJ1-1; tentative D call: TRBD1 (6 bases). CDR1 MGHRA and CDR2 YSYEKL come from the germline V gene. Trimming left V 1 base short and J 4 bases short, with 13 bases between. This CDR3 comprises 15 residues. The CDR3 sequence is CASSQVTGLGTEAFF. As DNA, the CDR3 is TGCGCCAGCAGCCAAGTCACAGGGTTAGGCACTGAAGCTTTCTTT.

This rearrangement joins TRBV10-2 to TRBJ2-5; 11 bases agree with TRBD2. V was clipped by 5 bases and J by 5 bases; unmatched bases: 10. Germline V gives CDR1 WSHSY, CDR2 SAAADI. The CDR3 length is 16 residues. The CDR3: CASSITSGGAGETQYF. The CDR3 coding sequence is TGCGCCAGCAGTATAACTAGCGGGGGAGCGGGTGAGACCCAGTACTTC.

This clonotype was seen repeatedly, ten times or more. V is TRBV20-1 and J is TRBJ2-5; maybe TRBD2 (5 bases). The length of the CDR3 is 12 residues. The germline V and J ends were trimmed by 3 bases and 5 bases, with 10 bases remaining between them. Germline-derived CDR1 and CDR2 are DFQATT and SNEGSKA (reference sequence). This CDR3 reads CSARRGLETQYF. The DNA for the CDR3 is TGCAGTGCTAGGAGAGGGTTGGAGACCCAGTACTTC.

This clonotype came up a few times. CDR3 coding DNA: TGTGCCAGTACCTTGACAGGGTTCGCGAACACCGGGGAGCTGTTTTTT. It translates to CASTLTGFANTGELFF. The J gene is TRBJ2-2, the V gene TRBV19, with 7 bases lining up with TRBD1. The CDR3 length is 16 residues. Germline V gene sequence: CDR1 LNHDA, CDR2 SQIVND (reference sequence). V dropped 7 bases and J dropped 0; count of bases not matched to a gene: 8.

This clonotype was counted at least ten times. The rearrangement uses TRBV5-1 and TRBJ2-5, with 12 bases matching TRBD2. This CDR3 has 15 amino acids. Germline V gene data show CDR1 as SGHRS and CDR2 as YFSETQ. V gave up 4 bases and J gave up 0 bases; unmatched junction bases: 1. The CDR3 coding sequence is TGCGCCAGCAGCGGGACTAGCGGGTACCAAGAGACCCAGTACTTC. It codes for CASSGTSGYQETQYF.

The genes are TRBV20-1 and TRBJ2-5; D might be TRBD1 (5 bases). Germline V gives CDR1 DFQATT, CDR2 SNEGSKA (reference sequence). This CDR3 region has 16 residues. Trimming pared 4 bases from V and 3 bases from J, leaving 21 bases between. Written as DNA, the CDR3 is TGCAGTGCTACCCCTACAGGACCTCCGACCGAAGAGACCCAGTACTTC. It codes for CSATPTGPPTEETQYF.

This clonotype has a handful of counts. The V and J genes are TRBV12-3 or TRBV12-4 and TRBJ2-5; 11 bases match TRBD2. This CDR3 is 16 amino acids long. V dropped 3 bases and J dropped 5; count of bases not matched to a gene: 8. The CDR3 DNA reads TGTGCCAGCAGTTTTCAAGTAGCGGGGGGGCGCGAGACCCAGTACTTC. Amino acid sequence: CASSFQVAGGRETQYF.

The J gene is TRBJ2-1, the V gene TRBV29-1; 14 bases match TRBD2. The CDR3 loop spans 15 amino acids. The junction had 7 bases not matched to a gene; V was cut back by 7 bases and J by 5 bases. Germline CDR1 SQVTM, CDR2 ANQGSEA. The CDR3 reads CSAQGLAGANNEQFF. The CDR3 coding sequence is TGCAGCGCTCAGGGACTAGCGGGAGCTAACAATGAGCAGTTCTTC.

This clonotype appeared a few times. The rearrangement uses TRBV11-3 and TRBJ2-2; a possible D gene is TRBD2 (6 bases). The V and J ends lost 2 bases and 5 bases respectively, with 12 bases between them. Germline CDR1 reads SGHNT; CDR2 reads YENEEA. This CDR3 has 15 residues. In DNA, the CDR3 is TGTGCCAGCAGCTTATTGGAGGACTATACCGGGGAGCTGTTTTTT. The encoded protein is CASSLLEDYTGELFF.

The chain carries TRBV4-1 and TRBJ2-1; 9 nucleotides agree with TRBD2. Trimming at V came to 1 base and at J to 0 bases, leaving 7 bases not matched to a gene. The CDR3 runs to 18 residues. The germline gives CDR1 MGHRA, CDR2 YSYEKL. CDR3 in amino acids: CASSQVGSGRGSYNEQFF. Written as DNA, the CDR3 is TGCGCCAGCAGCCAAGTAGGTAGCGGGAGAGGCTCCTACAATGAGCAGTTCTTC.

The chain recombines TRBV19 with TRBJ2-7; D is unresolved. Germline V CDR1 and CDR2: LNHDA, SQIVND (reference sequence). The V and J ends lost 4 bases and 1 base respectively, with 11 bases between them. This CDR3 is built from 14 residues. The CDR3 DNA reads TGTGCCAGTAGTAAGATAGCACCTTCCTACGAGCAGTACTTC. Encoded protein: CASSKIAPSYEQYF.

On this clonotype itself: The junction departs from the called germline gene at one end, perhaps through a read error. The J gene is TRBJ1-6, the V gene TRBV6-1; 9 nucleotides agree with TRBD1. The CDR3 totals 16 residues. CDR1 is MNHNS, CDR2 SASEGT, per germline. CDR3 in amino acids: CASSRDSGTGNSPLHF. The CDR3 DNA is TGTGCCAGCAGCCGCGACTCCGGGACAGGGAACTCACCACTCCACTTT.

In this sample, this clonotype turned up a few times. A read error may account for a junction end that differs from germline. The chain couples TRBV3-1 to TRBJ2-7; 9 bases line up with TRBD2. This CDR3 spans 12 amino acids. Looked up from germline, CDR1 is LGHDT and CDR2 is YNNKEL (reference sequence). The CDR3 DNA is TGTGCCAGCAGCCAAGTTGGACTAGCGCGGCACTTC. Its protein product is CASSQVGLARHF.

The chain combines TRBV3-1 with TRBJ2-7, with D unclear. Germline CDR1 LGHDT, CDR2 YNNKEL (reference sequence). This CDR3 contains 13 residues. Trimming took off 1 base at V and 7 bases at J, with 11 bases between the two ends. The CDR3 DNA follows: TGTGCCAGCAGCCAAGTATATGGGGTTGAGCAGTACTTC. Protein: CASSQVYGVEQYF.

The sample holds many counts of this clonotype. The chain combines TRBV3-1 with TRBJ2-2, with D unclear. Germline V CDR1 and CDR2: LGHDT, YNNKEL (reference sequence). CDR3 length: 13 amino acids. The ends were cut back, 1 base at V and 2 bases at J, with 2 bases in the middle. The DNA for the CDR3 is TGTGCCAGCAGCCAAGTTAACACCGGGGAGCTGTTTTTT. As protein: CASSQVNTGELFF.

The CDR3 coding sequence is TGTGCCAGCAGTTTAAGGGGGCTAGCGGGAGGGACAGATACGCAGTATTTT. Encoded protein: CASSLRGLAGGTDTQYF. The rearrangement links TRBV12-3 or TRBV12-4 to TRBJ2-3; TRBD2 agrees at 12 bases. V was pared by 2 bases and J by 3 bases, with 6 bases of the junction left unmatched. The CDR3 spans 17 residues.